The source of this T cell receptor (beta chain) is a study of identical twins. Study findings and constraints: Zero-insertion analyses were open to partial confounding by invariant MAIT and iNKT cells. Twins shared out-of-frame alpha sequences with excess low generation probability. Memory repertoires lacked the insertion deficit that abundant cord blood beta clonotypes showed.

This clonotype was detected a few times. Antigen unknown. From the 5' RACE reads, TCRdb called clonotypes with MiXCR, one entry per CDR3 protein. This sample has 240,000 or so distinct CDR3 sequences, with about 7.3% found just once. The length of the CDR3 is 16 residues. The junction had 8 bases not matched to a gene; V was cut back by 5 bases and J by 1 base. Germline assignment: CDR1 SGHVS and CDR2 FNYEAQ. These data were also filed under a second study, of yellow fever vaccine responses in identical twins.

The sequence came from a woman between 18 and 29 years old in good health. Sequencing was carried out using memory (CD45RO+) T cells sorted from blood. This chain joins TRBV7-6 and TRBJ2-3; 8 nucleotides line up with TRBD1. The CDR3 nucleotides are TGTGCCAGCAGCACCCGACAGGGGTTTGGCACAGATACGCAGTATTTT. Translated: CASSTRQGFGTDTQYF.